This T cell receptor (beta chain) was identified in a study of cytomegalovirus exposure and HLA in healthy donors. PCR was performed using 60 Vbeta and 13 Jbeta primers. Here immunoSEQ multiplex PCR was the method, and the copy in TCRdb shows in-frame clones only, minus some. The sample carries approximately 110,000 clones, approximately 78% recorded once. This TCR was recovered from a man in his forties in good health and CMV-seronegative. Material: PBMCs.

The CDR3 sequence is CASSQVSAGRSYGYTF. CDR3 sequence (DNA): TGTGCCAGCAGCCAAGTCTCCGCAGGGCGTTCCTATGGCTACACCTTC. This chain joins TRBV14 and TRBJ1-2; tentatively, D is TRBD1 (5 bases). The germline V gene has CDR1 SGHDN and CDR2 FVKESK. The CDR3 totals 16 residues. V gave up 1 base and J gave up 4 bases, with 16 bases separating them.